A selection of T cell receptor beta chains follows, all from one sample in a study of neoadjuvant anti-PD-1 for oral cavity cancer. Only in-frame clones appear in the TCRdb table, and some are missing; sequencing was by immunoSEQ multiplex PCR. The sample yields 25,000 to 40,000 clones, roughly 85% seen once. This sample comprised PBMCs, obtained after nivolumab (anti-PD-1) treatment. The receptors come from a person aged 35-79 years with oral cavity squamous cell carcinoma. The CDR3 runs from the conserved cysteine through the conserved F or W. Each record gives: D gene, clone size, V gene, J gene, CDR3 protein, CDR3 DNA. A D gene is named only where the DNA matches it firmly. Size tells how often a clone was seen (once, few, many) or the class of an expanded clone, and some rows leave it out.

>NA|NA|TRBV12-5|TRBJ1-2
CASGLEGRSYTF
TGTGCTAGTGGTTTGGAGGGTAGGAGCTACACCTTC
>TRBD1|NA|TRBV4-1|TRBJ2-7
CASSRRVSGTGEYEQYF
TGCGCCAGCAGCCGGCGGGTATCAGGGACAGGGGAATACGAGCAGTACTTC
>NA|NA|TRBV7-2|TRBJ2-4
CASSFTSGAKNIQYF
TGTGCCAGCAGCTTCACATCGGGCGCCAAAAACATTCAGTACTTC
>TRBD1|NA|TRBV5-1|TRBJ1-5
CASSSGTGGEGNQPQHF
TGCGCCAGCAGTTCCGGGACAGGGGGCGAGGGCAATCAGCCCCAGCATTTT
>TRBD1|NA|TRBV19|TRBJ1-1
CASTPGQGLMNTEAFF
TGTGCCAGTACTCCGGGACAGGGCCTCATGAACACTGAAGCTTTCTTT
>TRBD1|NA|TRBV11-3|TRBJ1-1
CASSPRTGLNTEAFF
TGTGCCAGCAGCCCGAGGACAGGGTTGAACACTGAAGCTTTCTTT
>NA|once|TRBV6-5|TRBJ1-1
CASGRGSSEAFF
TGTGCCAGCGGACGGGGAAGTTCTGAAGCTTTCTTT
>TRBD2|NA|TRBV27|TRBJ2-2
CASSSRRAGGFGELFF
TGTGCCAGCAGTTCCCGGAGAGCGGGGGGTTTCGGGGAGCTGTTTTTT
>TRBD2|NA|TRBV6-5|TRBJ2-1
CASRVISGTYNEQFF
TGTGCCAGCAGAGTGATAAGCGGGACCTACAATGAGCAGTTCTTC
>TRBD1|NA|TRBV19|TRBJ1-1
CASSMTGGIEAFF
TGTGCCAGTAGTATGACAGGGGGCATTGAAGCTTTCTTT
>NA|once|TRBV5-6|TRBJ1-2
CASSSQGGYGYTF
TGTGCCAGCAGCTCACAGGGAGGCTATGGCTACACCTTC
>NA|few|TRBV4-3|TRBJ1-1
CASSQAGTEAFF
TGCGCCAGCAGCCAAGCTGGGACTGAAGCTTTCTTT
>NA|few|TRBV15|TRBJ1-5
CATSRVVEQPQHF
TGTGCCACCAGCAGAGTTGTGGAGCAGCCCCAGCATTTT
>NA|few|TRBV10-3|TRBJ2-7
CAISDRDRTNEQYF
TGTGCCATCAGTGACCGAGACAGAACGAACGAGCAGTACTTC
>TRBD2|NA|TRBV7-2|TRBJ2-3
CASSSLSAGGRTDTQYF
TGTGCCAGCAGCTCCTTATCCGCGGGGGGCCGCACAGATACGCAGTATTTT
>TRBD2|few|TRBV4-2|TRBJ2-7
CASSQGPGLAGSYEQYF
TGTGCCAGCAGCCAAGGCCCGGGACTAGCGGGGTCCTACGAGCAGTACTTC
>NA|NA|TRBV5-4|TRBJ1-2
CAARRKRDYGYTF
TGTGCCGCAAGGCGTAAGAGGGACTATGGCTACACCTTC
>NA|NA|TRBV11-3|TRBJ2-2
CARGMGGPGELFF
TGTGCCCGCGGGATGGGGGGGCCCGGGGAGCTGTTTTTT
>TRBD1|NA|TRBV6-5|TRBJ1-2
CASRGQGIYGYTF
TGTGCCAGCAGAGGACAGGGGATCTATGGCTACACCTTC
>NA|NA|TRBV25-1|TRBJ2-3
CASSSRDFSTDTQYF
TGTGCCAGCAGTTCCCGGGACTTCAGCACAGATACGCAGTATTTT
>TRBD1|NA|TRBV5-6|TRBJ2-1
CASSSKDRPYNEQFF
TGTGCCAGCAGCTCAAAGGACAGGCCCTACAATGAGCAGTTCTTC
>TRBD1|NA|TRBV6-5|TRBJ1-2
CASSYSGTANYGYTF
TGTGCCAGCAGTTACTCCGGGACAGCGAACTATGGCTACACCTTC
>NA|NA|TRBV19|TRBJ1-4
CASTAQGFYEKLFF
TGTGCCAGTACCGCACAGGGATTCTATGAAAAACTGTTTTTT
>TRBD1|NA|TRBV7-8|TRBJ2-5
CASSFSQGVEETQYF
TGTGCCAGCAGCTTCTCGCAGGGGGTTGAAGAGACCCAGTACTTC
>TRBD1|NA|TRBV28|TRBJ1-5
CASRRTGGNQPQHF
TGTGCCAGCAGGCGTACAGGGGGCAATCAGCCCCAGCATTTT
>NA|NA|TRBV19|TRBJ2-2
CASRSLNTGELFF
TGTGCCAGCAGGAGTTTGAACACCGGGGAGCTGTTTTTT
>NA|NA|TRBV5-1|TRBJ1-2
CASSPGGYPGVRGYTF
TGCGCCAGCAGCCCGGGTGGGTACCCTGGGGTGCGTGGCTACACCTTC
>NA|NA|TRBV2|TRBJ1-5
CASSSQGTSNQPQHF
TGTGCCAGCAGCTCACAGGGTACGAGCAATCAGCCCCAGCATTTT
>NA|NA|TRBV4-1|TRBJ1-2
CASSQAPSNYGYTF
TGCGCCAGCAGCCAAGCGCCCTCTAACTATGGCTACACCTTC
>TRBD1|NA|TRBV19|TRBJ1-5
CASTVGTGYSNQPQHF
TGTGCCAGTACCGTAGGGACAGGCTATAGCAATCAGCCCCAGCATTTT
>NA|NA|TRBV7-6|TRBJ1-4
CASSRDAGANNEKLFF
TGTGCCAGCAGCCGAGATGCGGGGGCCAATAATGAAAAACTGTTTTTT
>NA|NA|TRBV7-2|TRBJ1-2
CASSLAVSGNYGYTF
TGTGCCAGCAGCTTAGCGGTCTCAGGGAATTATGGCTACACCTTC
>NA|NA|TRBV9|TRBJ1-2
CASSVGDGANYGYTF
TGTGCCAGCAGCGTAGGGGACGGAGCTAACTATGGCTACACCTTC
>NA|NA|TRBV4-1|TRBJ2-2
CASSGRVGELFF
TGCGCCAGCAGCGGCCGAGTCGGGGAGCTGTTTTTT
>NA|NA|TRBV11-2|TRBJ2-1
CASSPLGVYNEQFF
TGTGCCAGCAGCCCGTTGGGGGTCTACAATGAGCAGTTCTTC
>NA|NA|TRBV11-2|TRBJ1-2
CASSPTGPYGYTF
TGTGCCAGCAGCCCGACAGGACCCTATGGCTACACCTTC
>NA|NA|TRBV30|TRBJ2-1
CAWSLGVGAGSYNEQFF
TGTGCCTGGAGTCTGGGGGTGGGGGCAGGCTCCTACAATGAGCAGTTCTTC